A selection of T cell receptor beta chains follows, all from one sample in a study of T cells in Graves' hyperthyroidism and ophthalmopathy. In TCRdb, the multiplex PCR reads were re-called with MiXCR into one record per CDR3 protein. Of around 34,000 distinct CDR3 sequences detected, about 52% appear once; the ten largest clones hold roughly 25%. The sample taken for sequencing was blood. Receptors were obtained from a woman in her thirties or forties with Graves' ophthalmopathy. Each CDR3 is given with its conserved first and last residue. D genes are given only for firm matches. The size field is filled for only some rows; it gives once, few, many or a size class.

clone_size: many
v_call: TRBV6-5
d_call: .
cdr3_length: 14
j_call: TRBJ2-1
cdr3_nt: TGTGCCAGCAGTTCTGGGAGTTCCTACAATGAGCAGTTCTTC
cdr3_aa: CASSSGSSYNEQFF

clone_size: .
v_call: TRBV7-9
d_call: .
cdr3_length: 13
j_call: TRBJ1-2
cdr3_nt: TGTGCCAGCAGCTTTGACGGGAACTATGGCTACACCTTC
cdr3_aa: CASSFDGNYGYTF

clone_size: few
v_call: TRBV5-6
d_call: .
cdr3_length: 11
j_call: TRBJ2-3
cdr3_nt: TGTGCCAGCAGCTTGCTAAATACGCAGTATTTT
cdr3_aa: CASSLLNTQYF

clone_size: .
v_call: TRBV10-1
d_call: .
cdr3_length: 14
j_call: TRBJ1-4
cdr3_nt: TGCGCCAGCAGTCGGGGATCCGGGGATGAAAAACTGTTTTTT
cdr3_aa: CASSRGSGDEKLFF

clone_size: .
v_call: TRBV7-9
d_call: .
cdr3_length: 14
j_call: TRBJ2-5
cdr3_nt: TGTGCCAGCAGCTTGCCTGGGGTAGAAGAGACCCAGTACTTC
cdr3_aa: CASSLPGVEETQYF

clone_size: .
v_call: TRBV2
d_call: .
cdr3_length: 13
j_call: TRBJ2-3
cdr3_nt: TGTGCCAGCTGGGAGGAGATCACAGATACGCAGTATTTT
cdr3_aa: CASWEEITDTQYF

clone_size: many
v_call: TRBV6-1
d_call: TRBD1
cdr3_length: 18
j_call: TRBJ1-5
cdr3_nt: TGTGCCAGCAGGGGGACAGGGTCAGTTTTCGTAATAGGTCAGCCCCAGCATTTT
cdr3_aa: CASRGTGSVFVIGQPQHF

clone_size: many
v_call: TRBV25-1
d_call: TRBD1
cdr3_length: 15
j_call: TRBJ2-6
cdr3_nt: TGTGCCAGCAGTCGACAGGGCTCTGGGGCCAACGTCCTGACTTTC
cdr3_aa: CASSRQGSGANVLTF

clone_size: .
v_call: TRBV14
d_call: .
cdr3_length: 14
j_call: TRBJ2-5
cdr3_nt: TGTGCCAGCAGCCGAGGGATCGGGATGGAGACCCAGTACTTC
cdr3_aa: CASSRGIGMETQYF

clone_size: many
v_call: TRBV5-1
d_call: TRBD1
cdr3_length: 15
j_call: TRBJ2-7
cdr3_nt: TGCGCCAGCAGGGACGACAGGGCCTACTCCTACGAGCAGTACTTC
cdr3_aa: CASRDDRAYSYEQYF

clone_size: .
v_call: TRBV4-1
d_call: TRBD1
cdr3_length: 16
j_call: TRBJ1-2
cdr3_nt: TGCGCCAGCAGCCAAGCAGGGACAGGAAACGCGAAGGGCTACACCTTC
cdr3_aa: CASSQAGTGNAKGYTF

clone_size: .
v_call: TRBV5-1
d_call: TRBD2
cdr3_length: 16
j_call: TRBJ2-7
cdr3_nt: TGCGCCAGCAGCCTAGGGACAGCGGGGGGCCACTACGAGCAGTACTTC
cdr3_aa: CASSLGTAGGHYEQYF

clone_size: many
v_call: TRBV7-2
d_call: TRBD2
cdr3_length: 15
j_call: TRBJ2-5
cdr3_nt: TGTGCCAGCAGCTGGCGGGGAGCGGGGCAAGAGACCCAGTACTTC
cdr3_aa: CASSWRGAGQETQYF

clone_size: .
v_call: TRBV12-3/TRBV12-4
d_call: TRBD1
cdr3_length: 14
j_call: TRBJ1-1
cdr3_nt: TGTGCCAGCAGTTTTCGGCAGGGGGTGACTGAAGCTTTCTTT
cdr3_aa: CASSFRQGVTEAFF

clone_size: .
v_call: TRBV29-1
d_call: TRBD2
cdr3_length: 13
j_call: TRBJ2-3
cdr3_nt: TGCAGCGTATACGCAGCGGGAAGTGATACGCAGTATTTT
cdr3_aa: CSVYAAGSDTQYF

clone_size: many
v_call: TRBV12-3/TRBV12-4
d_call: TRBD1
cdr3_length: 12
j_call: TRBJ1-4
cdr3_nt: TGTGCCAGCAATTTACCTGGGACAGATCTGTTTTTT
cdr3_aa: CASNLPGTDLFF

clone_size: .
v_call: TRBV2
d_call: TRBD1
cdr3_length: 16
j_call: TRBJ1-5
cdr3_nt: TGTGCCAGCAGTGGGTTTACAGGGGGCATTCGCAAGCCCCAGCATTTT
cdr3_aa: CASSGFTGGIRKPQHF

clone_size: .
v_call: TRBV10-3
d_call: TRBD1
cdr3_length: 15
j_call: TRBJ1-2
cdr3_nt: TGTGCCATCAGTGAGGGAACAGGGGAGGGCTATGGCTACACCTTC
cdr3_aa: CAISEGTGEGYGYTF

clone_size: many
v_call: TRBV20-1
d_call: .
cdr3_length: 14
j_call: TRBJ1-3
cdr3_nt: TGCAGTGCTAGAGATGGCATCTCTGGAAACACCATATATTTT
cdr3_aa: CSARDGISGNTIYF

clone_size: many
v_call: TRBV10-2
d_call: TRBD2
cdr3_length: 14
j_call: TRBJ2-5
cdr3_nt: TGCGCCAGCAGACTAGCGGGAGGTGGAGAGACCCAGTACTTC
cdr3_aa: CASRLAGGGETQYF

clone_size: once
v_call: TRBV7-2
d_call: .
cdr3_length: 14
j_call: TRBJ2-3
cdr3_nt: TGTGCCAGCAGCTTTTCATCAGGGCTAGATACGCAGTATTTT
cdr3_aa: CASSFSSGLDTQYF

clone_size: many
v_call: TRBV7-9
d_call: TRBD2
cdr3_length: 14
j_call: TRBJ2-1
cdr3_nt: TGTGCCAGCATCCTCACTAGCGGGATGAATGAGCAGTTCTTC
cdr3_aa: CASILTSGMNEQFF

clone_size: many
v_call: TRBV4-1
d_call: .
cdr3_length: 13
j_call: TRBJ2-7
cdr3_nt: TGCGCCAGCAGCCCCTCGGGGTGGCGCGAGCAGTACTTC
cdr3_aa: CASSPSGWREQYF

clone_size: many
v_call: TRBV6-5
d_call: .
cdr3_length: 15
j_call: TRBJ1-2
cdr3_nt: TGTGCCAGCAGTTACGGGAGCACCCCGACATATGGCTACACCTTC
cdr3_aa: CASSYGSTPTYGYTF

clone_size: many
v_call: TRBV11-1
d_call: .
cdr3_length: 16
j_call: TRBJ2-7
cdr3_nt: TGTGCCAGCAGCTCAACCGAAACAGTCCCCTCCTACGAGCAGTACTTC
cdr3_aa: CASSSTETVPSYEQYF

clone_size: medium-sized
v_call: TRBV2
d_call: .
cdr3_length: 13
j_call: TRBJ1-2
cdr3_nt: TGTGCCAGCAGTGAGCAGGCAGGGTATGGCTACACCTTC
cdr3_aa: CASSEQAGYGYTF

clone_size: .
v_call: TRBV7-2
d_call: .
cdr3_length: 15
j_call: TRBJ2-5
cdr3_nt: TGTGCCAGCAGCTTAGGTGTCGGGATACAAGAGACCCAGTACTTC
cdr3_aa: CASSLGVGIQETQYF

clone_size: .
v_call: TRBV20-1
d_call: .
cdr3_length: 15
j_call: TRBJ1-2
cdr3_nt: TGCAGTGCTAGCGAGAATGGGGAAATGAACTATAGCTACACCTTC
cdr3_aa: CSASENGEMNYSYTF

clone_size: .
v_call: TRBV24-1
d_call: .
cdr3_length: 16
j_call: TRBJ2-2
cdr3_nt: TGTGCCACCAGTGACCCAAGGACAGTTCCCACCGGGGAGCTGTTTTTT
cdr3_aa: CATSDPRTVPTGELFF

clone_size: .
v_call: TRBV6-4
d_call: TRBD2
cdr3_length: 15
j_call: TRBJ2-3
cdr3_nt: TGTGCCAGCAGCCGACTAGCGGGGAGCACAGATACGCAGTATTTT
cdr3_aa: CASSRLAGSTDTQYF

clone_size: .
v_call: TRBV7-9
d_call: TRBD1
cdr3_length: 12
j_call: TRBJ2-1
cdr3_nt: TGTGCCGGCGGACAGGCCTACAATGAGCAGTTCTTC
cdr3_aa: CAGGQAYNEQFF